This TCR beta chain is from a study of blood T cells in healthy people across ages. Study observations and caveats: Strong correlation linked observed beta diversity and percent naive T cells. Using unsorted PBMCs precluded a conclusive naive versus antigen-experienced comparison. Per million T cells, TCR beta diversity dropped roughly linearly as age increased.

This CDR3 contains 17 residues. Germline V gene data show CDR1 as SGHTA and CDR2 as FQGNSA. PCR was performed a second time for roughly 7 to 12 cycles using a sample-barcoded 5' primer and a J-beta primer mix. Every cDNA molecule bore a tag from a template-switch adaptor containing 12 random nucleotides. TCRdb fed the 5' RACE reads into MiXCR, producing one record per CDR3 protein. The sample contains fewer than 750,000 distinct CDR3 sequences, roughly 48% of which appear only once. In regard to this clonotype: Antigen unknown. Relative to the germline gene, one junction end is altered; a read error may explain this.

The source material was blood. The source of this sequence is a man aged 80 or over in good health. This chain uses TRBV7-2 with TRBJ2-1, with D possibly matching TRBD2 (5 bases). CDR3 nucleotide sequence: TGTGCCAGCAGCCCGACCCAGCGGAGAAGCTCCTACAATAAGCAGTTCTTC. This gives the protein CASSPTQRRSSYNKQFF.